What follows are 20 T cell receptor beta chains derived from one specimen sequenced in a study of blood T cell repertoires in COVID-19. Here immunoSEQ multiplex PCR was the method, and the copy in TCRdb shows in-frame clones only, minus some. The sample consists of some 120,000 clones, roughly 85% of them appearing once. Sequenced: peripheral blood. All receptors derive from a human donor in a cohort sampled during active COVID-19.

This clone showed up just once. V is TRBV19 and J is TRBJ2-2; the D gene is possibly TRBD1 (6 bases). Per germline, CDR1 LNHDA and CDR2 SQIVND (reference sequence). The CDR3 has 17 residues. Trimming shortened V by 5 bases and J by 6 bases, and 22 bases separated the two germline ends. Here the CDR3 DNA reads TGTGCCAGTAGTGCTACTGGCAGGGGATTAGTAGCCGGGGAGCTGTTTTTT. This sequence encodes CASSATGRGLVAGELFF.

This clone was seen once. This chain uses TRBV19 with TRBJ2-7; 8 bases match TRBD1. V gave up 3 bases and J gave up 2 bases; unmatched junction bases: 3. The CDR3 runs 14 residues. Germline loops: CDR1 LNHDA, CDR2 SQIVND (reference sequence). The CDR3 here is CASSIRGRTYEQYF. In DNA form, the CDR3 reads TGTGCCAGTAGTATCAGGGGGCGCACCTACGAGCAGTACTTC.

The chain carries TRBV3-1 (or the pseudogene TRBV3-2) and TRBJ1-6; D gene unclear. Trimming removed 2 bases from V and 10 bases from J, with 9 bases in between. The CDR3 totals 13 residues. Germline lookup yields CDR1 LGHDT and CDR2 YNNKEL (reference sequence). CDR3 sequence reads: CASSQRTRSPLHF. As DNA, the CDR3 is TGTGCCAGCAGCCAAAGAACTCGCTCACCCCTCCACTTT.

The chain is built from TRBV28 and TRBJ2-7; maybe TRBD2 (6 bases). CDR3 length equals 15 residues. The germline V gene has CDR1 MDHEN and CDR2 SYDVKM. Trimming removed 7 bases from V and 1 base from J, with 17 bases in between. CDR3 amino acids: CASTLGGARSYEQYF. Written as DNA, the CDR3 is TGTGCCAGCACCCTTGGAGGGGCCCGGTCCTACGAGCAGTACTTC.

The chain couples TRBV2 to TRBJ2-2; D uncertain. In germline, CDR1 is SNHLY, CDR2 FYNNEI. V was pared by 7 bases and J by 7 bases, with 7 bases between. The CDR3 spans 11 residues. This chain's CDR3 is CASIPSGELFF. DNA for the CDR3: TGTGCCAGCATTCCCAGCGGGGAGCTGTTTTTT.

The V gene is TRBV6-5, the J gene TRBJ2-2, with TRBD1 identical over 8 bases. J lost 4 bases, V lost 7 bases, and 5 bases had no gene match. This CDR3 region has 14 residues. Germline V gene lookup returns CDR1 MNHEY and CDR2 SVGAGI. The CDR3 loop reads CASTPTGGTGELFF. In nucleotides, the CDR3 is TGTGCCAGCACCCCTACAGGGGGCACCGGGGAGCTGTTTTTT.

This clone has just one count. The gene calls are TRBV28 and TRBJ1-4, with 7 bases fitting TRBD1. The CDR3 consists of 14 residues. Trimming removed 5 bases from V and 7 bases from J; junction bases left unmatched: 7. CDR1 MDHEN and CDR2 SYDVKM come from the germline V gene. This CDR3 reads CASSQTGFAEKLFF. The CDR3 DNA reads as TGTGCCAGCAGTCAGACAGGGTTCGCTGAAAAACTGTTTTTT.

The rearrangement joins TRBV4-1 to TRBJ2-3; 9 bases fit TRBD2. This CDR3 has 13 amino acids. V lost 2 bases to trimming and J lost 9 bases; unmatched junction nucleotides: 3. CDR1 and CDR2 from the germline V gene are MGHRA and YSYEKL. Here the CDR3 DNA reads TGCGCCAGCAGCCAACAAGCGGGGGGCACGCAGTATTTT. The encoded protein is CASSQQAGGTQYF.

CDR3 sequence reads: CASREGLASSYEQYF. As DNA, the CDR3 is TGTGCCAGCAGGGAGGGACTAGCGAGCTCCTACGAGCAGTACTTC. The V gene is TRBV6-5, the J gene TRBJ2-7; TRBD2 matches 10 bases. Trimming took 6 bases from V and 0 from J; bases not matched to a gene: 5. From germline, CDR1 is MNHEY and CDR2 SVGAGI. The CDR3 is made up of 15 amino acids.

The chain employs TRBV7-2 and TRBJ1-1; D unresolved. Germline CDR1 and CDR2: SGHTA and FQGNSA. The CDR3 consists of 13 residues. V gave up 3 bases and J gave up 8 bases, with 13 bases separating them. CDR3 in amino acids: CASSFLIGGEAFF. The DNA of the CDR3 is TGTGCCAGCAGCTTTTTAATAGGAGGAGAAGCTTTCTTT.

V is TRBV7-9 and J is TRBJ2-4; 9 bases align to TRBD1. The V gene's germline CDR1 is SEHNR and CDR2 FQNEAQ (reference sequence). After removal of 5 bases from V and 3 bases from J, the junction contained 8 bases not matched to a gene. The CDR3 is 16 amino acids. The DNA of the CDR3 is TGTGCCAGCAGCCCGTGGACAGGGGAACTCAAAAACATTCAGTACTTC. Translated: CASSPWTGELKNIQYF.

This chain links TRBV7-3 with TRBJ2-1, with D perhaps matching TRBD2 (6 bases). Germline loops: CDR1 SGHTA, CDR2 FQGTGA. The CDR3 sequence is 13 residues long. V shed 5 bases and J shed 7 bases, with 12 bases lying between them. The CDR3 DNA follows: TGTGCCAGCAGCCCGACGGGAGTGAATGAGCAGTTCTTC. It translates to CASSPTGVNEQFF. Complete variable domain (other parts from reference TRBV7-3 and TRBJ2-1): GAGVSQTPSNKVTEKGKYVELRCDPISGHTALYWYRQSLGQGPEFLIYFQGTGAADDSGLPNDRFFAVRPEGSVSTLKIQRTERGDSAVYLCASSPTGVNEQFFGPGTRLTVL.

This rearrangement joins TRBV2 to TRBJ2-5; D gene unclear. CDR3 size: 13 residues. The germline V gene has CDR1 SNHLY and CDR2 FYNNEI. The V gene lost 1 base and the J gene lost 2 bases, with 5 bases spanning the gap. CDR3 protein: CASSEEIQETQYF. CDR3 in DNA: TGTGCCAGCAGTGAAGAAATACAAGAGACCCAGTACTTC.

V usage is TRBV6-6 and J usage is TRBJ1-1; D might be TRBD1 (5 bases). This CDR3 has 14 residues. Per germline, CDR1 MNHNY and CDR2 SVGAGI (reference sequence). Trimming shortened V by 6 bases and J by 2 bases, and 13 bases separated the two germline ends. This chain's CDR3 is CASRDTNTNTEAFF. CDR3 DNA sequence: TGTGCCAGCAGGGACACAAACACAAACACTGAAGCTTTCTTT.

The chain carries TRBV2 and TRBJ1-5; maybe TRBD1 (6 bases). The CDR3 is 14 residues long. V was trimmed by 7 bases and J by 4 bases, leaving 14 bases between them. The V gene's germline CDR1 is SNHLY and CDR2 FYNNEI. The CDR3 nucleotides are TGTGCCAGCACCGAGGGGGGGGTTAATCAGCCCCAGCATTTT. This encodes CASTEGGVNQPQHF.

This clone was observed a single time. The chain is built from TRBV6-6 and TRBJ1-1, with D perhaps matching TRBD1 (5 bases). The germline V gene encodes CDR1 MNHNY and CDR2 SVGAGI (reference sequence). V was trimmed by 2 bases and J by 7 bases, leaving 8 bases between them. This CDR3 contains 12 residues. The CDR3 sequence: CASSYGRGEAFF. CDR3 DNA: TGTGCCAGCAGTTACGGGAGGGGTGAAGCTTTCTTT.

A remark on this clone: Other DNA sequences in the same sample also yield this CDR3. J is TRBJ2-1 and V is TRBV28, with D hard to call. The germline V and J ends were trimmed by 6 bases and 4 bases, with 4 bases remaining between them. The germline V gene encodes CDR1 MDHEN and CDR2 SYDVKM. CDR3 length: 11 amino acids. The DNA of the CDR3 is TGTGCCAGCAGCCATTACAATGAGCAGTTCTTC. This translates into CASSHYNEQFF.

This clone was seen a single time. The genes are TRBV25-1 and TRBJ1-2; D is ambiguous. Germline CDR1 is MGHDK and CDR2 is SYGVNS. V was pared by 2 bases and J by 7 bases, with 11 bases between. There are 13 residues in the CDR3. The CDR3 reads CASSERTDTGYTF. The DNA for the CDR3 is TGTGCCAGCAGTGAAAGGACTGATACTGGCTACACCTTC.

The chain carries TRBV7-6 and TRBJ2-5; 13 positions match TRBD2. The V and J ends lost 4 bases and 5 bases, in that order; junction bases with no gene match: 13. This CDR3 region has 18 residues. Looked up from germline, CDR1 is SGHVS and CDR2 is FNYEAQ. CDR3 loop: CASSSTGTSGVGGETQYF. CDR3 coding DNA: TGTGCCAGCAGCTCGACCGGGACTAGCGGGGTTGGAGGCGAGACCCAGTACTTC. Together with reference TRBV7-6 and TRBJ2-5, the CDR3 gives the full variable domain: GAGVSQSPRYKVTKRGQDVALRCDPISGHVSLYWYRQALGQGPEFLTYFNYEAQQDKSGLPNDRFSAERPEGSISTLTIQRTEQRDSAMYRCASSSTGTSGVGGETQYFGPGTRLLVL.

The gene calls are TRBV27 and TRBJ2-7, with TRBD1 matching over 10 bases. Looked up from germline, CDR1 is MNHEY and CDR2 is SMNVEV (reference sequence). Trimming cost V 5 bases and J 3 bases; bases outside gene matches: 4. The CDR3 length is 14 residues. CDR3 region: CASSAGTGDYEQYF. CDR3 nucleotides: TGTGCCAGCAGTGCCGGGACAGGGGACTACGAGCAGTACTTC.